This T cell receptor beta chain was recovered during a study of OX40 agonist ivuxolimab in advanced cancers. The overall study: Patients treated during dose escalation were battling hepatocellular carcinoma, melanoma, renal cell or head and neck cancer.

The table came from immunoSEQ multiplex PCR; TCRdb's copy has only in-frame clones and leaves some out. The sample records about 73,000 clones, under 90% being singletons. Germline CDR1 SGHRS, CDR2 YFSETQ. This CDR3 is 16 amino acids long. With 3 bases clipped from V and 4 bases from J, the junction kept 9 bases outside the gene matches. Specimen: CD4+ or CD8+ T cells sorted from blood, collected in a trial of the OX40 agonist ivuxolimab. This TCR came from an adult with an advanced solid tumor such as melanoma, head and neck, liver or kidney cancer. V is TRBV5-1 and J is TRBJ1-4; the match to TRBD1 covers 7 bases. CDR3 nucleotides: TGCGCCAGCAGCTACTCCACAGGGGCCCTTAATGAAAAACTGTTTTTT. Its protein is CASSYSTGALNEKLFF.